This T cell receptor beta chain was obtained from a study of blood T cell repertoires in COVID-19. CDR1 is SGDLS and CDR2 is YYNGEE in the germline V gene. This CDR3 comprises 14 residues. Between the trimmed V and J ends, which lost 2 bases and 8 bases, there was a span of 14 bases. Repertoires were generated with immunoSEQ multiplex PCR, while TCRdb's copy carries only in-frame clones and drops some. The sample holds 40,000 to 45,000 clones, around nine tenths seen once. The clonotype was recovered from a man in his 60s with acute or convalescent COVID-19. The J gene is TRBJ2-1, the V gene TRBV9; D is possibly TRBD1 (6 bases). Sequenced input: peripheral blood. The CDR3 nucleotides are TGTGCCAGCAGCGTTGACACAGGGTTTGATGAGCAGTTCTTC. This gives the protein CASSVDTGFDEQFF.